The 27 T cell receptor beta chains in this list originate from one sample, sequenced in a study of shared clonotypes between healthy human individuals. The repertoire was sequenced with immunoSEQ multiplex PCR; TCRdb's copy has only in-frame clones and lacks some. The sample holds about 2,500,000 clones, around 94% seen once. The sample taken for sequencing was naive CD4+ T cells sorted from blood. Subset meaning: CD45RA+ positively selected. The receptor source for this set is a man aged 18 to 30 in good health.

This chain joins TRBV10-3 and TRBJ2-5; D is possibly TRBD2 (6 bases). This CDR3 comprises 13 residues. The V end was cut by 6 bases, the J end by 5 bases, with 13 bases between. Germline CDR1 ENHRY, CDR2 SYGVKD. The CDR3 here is CAISSGAGETQYF. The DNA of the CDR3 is TGTGCCATCAGCTCGGGAGCCGGGGAGACCCAGTACTTC.

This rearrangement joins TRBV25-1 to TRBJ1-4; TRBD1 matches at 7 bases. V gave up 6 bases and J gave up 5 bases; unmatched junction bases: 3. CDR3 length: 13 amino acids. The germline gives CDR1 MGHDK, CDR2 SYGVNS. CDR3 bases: TGTGCCAGCAGAAGGGGGCCGAATGAAAAACTGTTTTTT. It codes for CASRRGPNEKLFF.

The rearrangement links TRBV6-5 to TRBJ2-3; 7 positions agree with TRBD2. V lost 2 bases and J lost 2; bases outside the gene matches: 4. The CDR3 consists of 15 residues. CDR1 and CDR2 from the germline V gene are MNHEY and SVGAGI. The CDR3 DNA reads TGTGCCAGCAGTTACGGCGGGAGACCCACAGATACGCAGTATTTT. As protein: CASSYGGRPTDTQYF.

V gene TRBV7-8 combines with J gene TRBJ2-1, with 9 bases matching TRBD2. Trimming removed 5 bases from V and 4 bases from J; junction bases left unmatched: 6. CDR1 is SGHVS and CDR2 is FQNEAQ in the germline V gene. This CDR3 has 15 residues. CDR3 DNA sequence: TGTGCCAGCAGCCCAAGCGGGAGGTTATACAATGAGCAGTTCTTC. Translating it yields CASSPSGRLYNEQFF.

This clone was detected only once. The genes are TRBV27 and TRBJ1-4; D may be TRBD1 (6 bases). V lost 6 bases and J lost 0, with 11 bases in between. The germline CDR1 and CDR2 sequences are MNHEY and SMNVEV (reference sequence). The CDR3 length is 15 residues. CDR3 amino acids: CASSKQGSTNEKLFF. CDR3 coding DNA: TGTGCCAGCAGCAAACAGGGCTCAACTAATGAAAAACTGTTTTTT.

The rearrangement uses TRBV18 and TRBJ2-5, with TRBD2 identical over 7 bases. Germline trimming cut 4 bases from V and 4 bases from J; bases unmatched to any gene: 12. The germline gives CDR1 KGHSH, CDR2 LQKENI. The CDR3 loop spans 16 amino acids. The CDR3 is CASSHGPVAGRETQYF. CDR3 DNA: TGTGCCAGCTCACACGGGCCGGTAGCGGGCCGAGAGACCCAGTACTTC. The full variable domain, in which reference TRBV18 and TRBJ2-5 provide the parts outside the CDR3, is NAGVMQNPRHLVRRRGQEARLRCSPMKGHSHVYWYRQLPEEGLKFMVYLQKENIIDESGMPKERFSAEFPKEGPSILRIQQVVRGDSAAYFCASSHGPVAGRETQYFGPGTRLLVL.

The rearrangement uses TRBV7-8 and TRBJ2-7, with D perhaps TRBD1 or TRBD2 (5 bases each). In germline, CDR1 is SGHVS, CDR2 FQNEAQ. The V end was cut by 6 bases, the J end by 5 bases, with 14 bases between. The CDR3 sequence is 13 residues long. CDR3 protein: CASSPGLGDEQYF. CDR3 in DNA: TGTGCCAGCAGTCCGGGGCTGGGAGACGAGCAGTACTTC.

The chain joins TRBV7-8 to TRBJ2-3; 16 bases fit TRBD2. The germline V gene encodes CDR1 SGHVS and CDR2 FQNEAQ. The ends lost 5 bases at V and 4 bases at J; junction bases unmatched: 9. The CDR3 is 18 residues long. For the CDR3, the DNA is TGTGCCAGCAGCCAAAACACTGGGACTAGCGGGAGGGCAGATACGCAGTATTTT. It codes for CASSQNTGTSGRADTQYF.

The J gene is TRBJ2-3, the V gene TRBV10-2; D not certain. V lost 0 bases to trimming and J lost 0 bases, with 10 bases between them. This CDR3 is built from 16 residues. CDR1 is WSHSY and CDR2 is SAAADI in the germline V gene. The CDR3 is CASSESTRISTDTQYF. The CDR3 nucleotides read TGCGCCAGCAGTGAGTCGACTCGGATAAGCACAGATACGCAGTATTTT.

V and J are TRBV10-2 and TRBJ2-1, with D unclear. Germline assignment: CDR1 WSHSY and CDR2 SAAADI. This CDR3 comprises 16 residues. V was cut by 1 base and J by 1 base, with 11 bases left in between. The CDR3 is CASSELAARSYNEQFF. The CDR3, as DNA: TGCGCCAGCAGTGAGTTGGCAGCCCGATCCTACAATGAGCAGTTCTTC.

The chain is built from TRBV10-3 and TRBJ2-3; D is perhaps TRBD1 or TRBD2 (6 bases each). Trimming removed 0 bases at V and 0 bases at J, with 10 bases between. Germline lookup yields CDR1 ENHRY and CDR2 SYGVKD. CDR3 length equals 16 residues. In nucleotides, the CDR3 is TGTGCCATCAGTGAGTCTACGGGGGCTAGCACAGATACGCAGTATTTT. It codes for CAISESTGASTDTQYF.

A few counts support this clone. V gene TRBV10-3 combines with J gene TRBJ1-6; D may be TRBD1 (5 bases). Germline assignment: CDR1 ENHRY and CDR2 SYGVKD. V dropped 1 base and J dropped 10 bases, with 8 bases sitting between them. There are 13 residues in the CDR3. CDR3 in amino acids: CAISEWGGSPLHF. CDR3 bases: TGTGCCATCAGTGAGTGGGGGGGATCACCCCTCCACTTT.

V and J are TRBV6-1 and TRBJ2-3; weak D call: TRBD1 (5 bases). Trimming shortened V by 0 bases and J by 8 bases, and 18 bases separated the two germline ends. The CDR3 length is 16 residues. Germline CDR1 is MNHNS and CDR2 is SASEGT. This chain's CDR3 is CASSEALWGGLGTQYF. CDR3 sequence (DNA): TGTGCCAGCAGTGAAGCGCTCTGGGGCGGCCTGGGTACGCAGTATTTT.

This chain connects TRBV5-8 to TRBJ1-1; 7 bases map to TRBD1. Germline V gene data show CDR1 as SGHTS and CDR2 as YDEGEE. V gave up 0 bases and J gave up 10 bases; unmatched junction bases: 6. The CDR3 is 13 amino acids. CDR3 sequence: CASSLVDRVIAFF. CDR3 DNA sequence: TGTGCCAGCAGCTTGGTCGACAGGGTTATAGCTTTCTTT.

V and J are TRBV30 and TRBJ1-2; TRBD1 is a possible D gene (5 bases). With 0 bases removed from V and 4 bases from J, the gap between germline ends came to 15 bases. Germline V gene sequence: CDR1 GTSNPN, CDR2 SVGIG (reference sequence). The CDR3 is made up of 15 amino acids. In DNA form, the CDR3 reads TGTGCCTGGAGTGTACTTGGCAGGGAACTCTATGGCTACACCTTC. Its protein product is CAWSVLGRELYGYTF.

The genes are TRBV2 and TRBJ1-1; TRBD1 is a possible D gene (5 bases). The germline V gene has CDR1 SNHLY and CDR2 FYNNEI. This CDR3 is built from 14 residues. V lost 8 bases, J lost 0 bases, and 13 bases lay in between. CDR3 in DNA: TGTGCCAGCTGCCAGGGTGGGATGAACACTGAAGCTTTCTTT. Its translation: CASCQGGMNTEAFF.

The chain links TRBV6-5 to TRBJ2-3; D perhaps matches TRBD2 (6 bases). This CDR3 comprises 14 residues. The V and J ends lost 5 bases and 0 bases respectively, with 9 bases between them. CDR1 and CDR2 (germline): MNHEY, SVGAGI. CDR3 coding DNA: TGTGCCAGCAGTAGCGGGCCTAGCACAGATACGCAGTATTTT. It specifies CASSSGPSTDTQYF.

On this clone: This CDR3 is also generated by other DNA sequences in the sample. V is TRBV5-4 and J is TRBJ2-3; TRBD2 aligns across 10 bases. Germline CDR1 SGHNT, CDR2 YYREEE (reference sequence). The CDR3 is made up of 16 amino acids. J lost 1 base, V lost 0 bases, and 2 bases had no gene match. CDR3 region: CASSLALAGGTDTQYF. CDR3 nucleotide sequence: TGTGCCAGCAGCTTGGCCCTAGCGGGAGGCACAGATACGCAGTATTTT.

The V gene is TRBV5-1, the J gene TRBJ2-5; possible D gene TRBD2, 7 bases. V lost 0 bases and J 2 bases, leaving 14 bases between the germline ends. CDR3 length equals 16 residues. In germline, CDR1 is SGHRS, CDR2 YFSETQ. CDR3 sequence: CASSLGPSGTQETQYF. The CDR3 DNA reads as TGCGCCAGCAGCTTGGGACCCAGCGGGACACAAGAGACCCAGTACTTC.

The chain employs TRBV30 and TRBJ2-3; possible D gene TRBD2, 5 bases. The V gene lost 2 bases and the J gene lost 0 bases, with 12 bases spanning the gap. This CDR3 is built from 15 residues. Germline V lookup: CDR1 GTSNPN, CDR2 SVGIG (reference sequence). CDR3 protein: CAWSSDGGSTDTQYF. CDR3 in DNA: TGTGCCTGGAGTTCCGACGGAGGCAGCACAGATACGCAGTATTTT.

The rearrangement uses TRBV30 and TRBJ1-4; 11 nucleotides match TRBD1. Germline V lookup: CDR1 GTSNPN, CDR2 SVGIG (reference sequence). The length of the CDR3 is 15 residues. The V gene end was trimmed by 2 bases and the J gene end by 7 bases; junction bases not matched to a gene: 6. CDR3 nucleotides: TGTGCCTGGAGTCCGTGGGGGACAGGGGGTGAAAAACTGTTTTTT. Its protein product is CAWSPWGTGGEKLFF.

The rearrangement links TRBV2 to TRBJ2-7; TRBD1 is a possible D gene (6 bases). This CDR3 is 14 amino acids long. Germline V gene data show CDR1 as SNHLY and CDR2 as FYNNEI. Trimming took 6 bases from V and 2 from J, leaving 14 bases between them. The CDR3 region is CASRIRQVPYEQYF. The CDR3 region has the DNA TGTGCCAGCAGGATCCGACAGGTCCCCTACGAGCAGTACTTC.

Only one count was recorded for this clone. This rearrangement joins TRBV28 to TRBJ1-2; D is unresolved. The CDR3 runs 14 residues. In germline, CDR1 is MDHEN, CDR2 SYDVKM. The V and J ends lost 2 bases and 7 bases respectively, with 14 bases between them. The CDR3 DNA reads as TGTGCCAGCAGTTTACGGGCCCAATACAGTGGCTACACCTTC. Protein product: CASSLRAQYSGYTF.

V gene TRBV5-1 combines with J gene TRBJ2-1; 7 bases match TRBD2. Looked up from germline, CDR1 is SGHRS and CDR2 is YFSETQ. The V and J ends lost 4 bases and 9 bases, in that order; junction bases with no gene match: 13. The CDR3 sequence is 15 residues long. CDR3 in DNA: TGCGCCAGCAGCCCCCGCGATAGCGGGTCTGGTGAGCAGTTCTTC. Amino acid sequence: CASSPRDSGSGEQFF.

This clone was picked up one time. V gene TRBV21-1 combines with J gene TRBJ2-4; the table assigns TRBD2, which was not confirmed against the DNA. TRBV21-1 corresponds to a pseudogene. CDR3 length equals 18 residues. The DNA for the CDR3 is TGTGCCAGCACAAAGGGGACTAGCGGGAGGTTTGACAAAAACATTCAGTACTTC. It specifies CASTKGTSGRFDKNIQYF.

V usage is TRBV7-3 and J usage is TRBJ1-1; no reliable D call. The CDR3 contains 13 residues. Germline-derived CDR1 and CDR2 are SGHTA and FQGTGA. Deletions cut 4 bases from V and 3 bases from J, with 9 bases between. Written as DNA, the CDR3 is TGTGCCAGCAGCTCTCAGCAACACACTGAAGCTTTCTTT. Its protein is CASSSQQHTEAFF.

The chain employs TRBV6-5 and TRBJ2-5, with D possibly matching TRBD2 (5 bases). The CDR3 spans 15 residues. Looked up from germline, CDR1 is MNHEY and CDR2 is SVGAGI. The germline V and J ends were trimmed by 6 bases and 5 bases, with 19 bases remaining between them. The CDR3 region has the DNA TGTGCCAGCAGGTATAGCGCCGGAACCGGGGAGACCCAGTACTTC. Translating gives CASRYSAGTGETQYF.